This TCR beta chain is drawn from a study of T-cell memory formation after mild COVID-19. The overall study: TCR clusters were mostly confined to one donor each. Study results and caveats: Clones shrinking between day 15 and 85 showed a balanced CD4/CD8 split, and those that grew later tilted toward CD4+. Clones which contracted sat mainly in CM and EM if CD4+, and in EMRA if CD8+.

This CDR3 is 13 amino acids long. The V gene's germline CDR1 is KGHDR and CDR2 SFDVKD. Between the trimmed V and J ends, which lost 6 bases and 7 bases, there was a span of 12 bases. TCRdb itself ran the 5' RACE reads through MiXCR, one entry per CDR3 protein. The sample includes 150,000 or so distinct CDR3 sequences, about 15% seen only once; the top ten take roughly 14%. Regarding this clonotype: Its antigen is not identified.

The TCR originated in an adult woman who had mild COVID-19 (a few samples of this study predate the infection). Cell type and time point are not known. The V and J genes are TRBV24-1 and TRBJ2-1; D unclear. The sequenced sample consisted of PBMCs or a T cell subset sorted from them (not recorded which). The CDR3 is CATSSFPGNEQFF. CDR3 sequence (DNA): TGTGCCACCAGTTCCTTCCCTGGGAATGAGCAGTTCTTC.